The sequence of this T cell receptor beta chain was determined in a study of somatic mutations in cytotoxic T cells in rheumatoid arthritis. Study-level background: An approximately 30 ml EDTA sample of patient blood was drawn right after diagnosis, before any treatment.

The germline gives CDR1 PRHDT, CDR2 FYEKMQ (reference sequence). This CDR3 comprises 17 residues. The V segment lost 0 bases and the J segment 4 bases; nucleotides outside the gene matches: 11. General study results and limits: For patients with rheumatoid arthritis, CD8+ clonality went up with age, while healthy controls showed no such change. Which antigens the expanded CD8+ clones targeted was unknown.

The table came from immunoSEQ multiplex PCR; TCRdb's copy has only in-frame clones and leaves some out. The sample has some 17,000 clones, just under 80% seen once. Using positive magnetic bead selection on an AutoMACS, CD4+ and CD8+ cells were isolated, after which their purity was checked by flow cytometry. As concerns this clone: What it recognizes is unknown.

Sequenced: CD8+ T cells sorted from blood. V gene TRBV13 combines with J gene TRBJ1-2; 7 nucleotides match TRBD1. The sequence came from an adult with rheumatoid arthritis. This CDR3 is CASSLGWGETGSYGYTF. CDR3 nucleotide sequence: TGTGCCAGCAGCTTAGGCTGGGGGGAGACAGGGTCCTATGGCTACACCTTC.